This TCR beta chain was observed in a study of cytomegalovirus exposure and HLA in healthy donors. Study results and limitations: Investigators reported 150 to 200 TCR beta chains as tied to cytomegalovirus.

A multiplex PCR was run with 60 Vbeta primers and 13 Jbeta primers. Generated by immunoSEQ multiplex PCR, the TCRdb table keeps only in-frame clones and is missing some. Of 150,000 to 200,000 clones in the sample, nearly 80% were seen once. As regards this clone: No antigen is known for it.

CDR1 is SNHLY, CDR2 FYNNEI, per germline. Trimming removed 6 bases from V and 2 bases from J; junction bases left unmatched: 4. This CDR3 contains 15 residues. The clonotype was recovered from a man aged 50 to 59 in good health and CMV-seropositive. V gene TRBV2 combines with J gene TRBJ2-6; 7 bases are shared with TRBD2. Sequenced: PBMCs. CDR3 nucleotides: TGTGCCAGCAGAGCGGGAAGGACTGGGGCCAACGTCCTGACTTTC. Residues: CASRAGRTGANVLTF.